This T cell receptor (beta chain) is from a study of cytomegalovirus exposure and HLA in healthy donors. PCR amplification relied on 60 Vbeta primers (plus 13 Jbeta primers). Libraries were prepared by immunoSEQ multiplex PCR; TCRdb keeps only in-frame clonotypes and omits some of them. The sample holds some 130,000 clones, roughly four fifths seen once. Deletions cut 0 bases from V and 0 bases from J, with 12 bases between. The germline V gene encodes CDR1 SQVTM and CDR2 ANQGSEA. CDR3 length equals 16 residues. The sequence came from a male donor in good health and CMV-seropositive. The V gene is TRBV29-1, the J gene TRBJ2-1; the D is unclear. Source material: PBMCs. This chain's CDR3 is CSVEDLRRNSYNEQFF. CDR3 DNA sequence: TGCAGCGTTGAAGATCTTAGGAGAAACTCCTACAATGAGCAGTTCTTC.